What follows are 27 T cell receptor beta chains derived from one specimen sequenced in a study of T cells after yellow fever vaccination. TCRdb used MiXCR to reprocess the 5' RACE reads, holding one entry per CDR3 protein. This table has hundreds of thousands of distinct CDR3 sequences, roughly an eighth appearing once. Source: PBMCs, taken on the day of the yellow fever booster vaccination. The source is a man aged 25 to 40 who received the YFV17D yellow fever vaccine.

This clonotype has more than one count but fewer than ten. This rearrangement joins TRBV2 to TRBJ2-2; D not certain. This CDR3 contains 13 residues. V lost 4 bases to trimming and J lost 5 bases, with 8 bases between them. The germline CDR1 and CDR2 sequences are SNHLY and FYNNEI. In DNA, the CDR3 is TGTGCCAGCAGTGCTCGAGCTACCGGGGAGCTGTTTTTT. This codes for CASSARATGELFF.

As regards this clonotype: The CDR3 does not end in the conserved phenylalanine or tryptophan, so this is likely a read error. V is TRBV30 and J is TRBJ2-7, with D perhaps TRBD2 (7 bases). Looked up from germline, CDR1 is GTSNPN and CDR2 is SVGIG (reference sequence). CDR3 length equals 16 residues. V lost 4 bases, J lost 4 bases, and 23 bases lay in between. Written as DNA, the CDR3 is TGTGCCTGGAACGCGGGGAGGGGGGTCTCATTTTACGAGCAGTACTAC. Its translation is CAWNAGRGVSFYEQYY.

This clonotype was picked up a small number of times. The gene calls are TRBV21-1 and TRBJ2-4; TRBD1 is taken as the D call from the table, unchecked against the DNA. TRBV21-1 is termed a pseudogene. CDR3 length equals 18 residues. Here the CDR3 reads CASRLPGQETLAKNIQYF. CDR3 DNA: TGTGCCAGCAGATTACCGGGACAGGAGACATTAGCCAAAAACATTCAGTACTTC.

There are a few counts of this clonotype. The J gene is TRBJ2-2, the V gene TRBV20-1, with D uncertain. V was cut by 0 bases and J by 5 bases, with 7 bases left in between. Looked up from germline, CDR1 is DFQATT and CDR2 is SNEGSKA (reference sequence). This CDR3 is built from 13 residues. CDR3 nucleotides: TGCAGTGCTAGAGATCCCTTAACCGGGGAGCTGTTTTTT. This translates into CSARDPLTGELFF.

This clonotype showed up just a few times. The rearrangement uses TRBV29-1 and TRBJ2-1; 8 bases match TRBD2. The germline gives CDR1 SQVTM, CDR2 ANQGSEA. Trimming removed 2 bases from V and 7 bases from J; junction bases left unmatched: 10. This CDR3 region has 15 residues. The CDR3 DNA reads TGCAGCGTTGAATTGTTAGCGGGACATGAAAATGAGCAGTTCTTC. It codes for CSVELLAGHENEQFF.

This clonotype was recorded a few times. The chain joins TRBV29-1 to TRBJ2-3; no clear D. V lost 2 bases to trimming and J lost 3 bases, with 9 bases between them. The CDR3 extends over 13 amino acids. The germline V gene has CDR1 SQVTM and CDR2 ANQGSEA. The CDR3 DNA reads as TGCAGCGTTGAACCCCCAGAGACAGATACGCAGTATTTT. Residues: CSVEPPETDTQYF.

The chain links TRBV6-1 to TRBJ2-1, with 9 bases aligning to TRBD1. Per germline, CDR1 MNHNS and CDR2 SASEGT. CDR3 length: 16 residues. Trimming removed 5 bases from V and 1 base from J; junction bases left unmatched: 6. CDR3 nucleotides: TGTGCCAGCAGTCCGTACAGGGGGCTTTCCTACAATGAGCAGTTCTTC. Translating gives CASSPYRGLSYNEQFF.

Only a few counts were recorded for this clonotype. The V call is TRBV4-3, the J call TRBJ1-1; D perhaps matches TRBD1 (5 bases). The CDR3 contains 16 residues. In germline, CDR1 is LGHNA, CDR2 YSLEER. The ends were cut back, 0 bases at V and 3 bases at J, with 14 bases in the middle. CDR3 loop: CASSQDWGGSDTEAFF. DNA for the CDR3: TGCGCCAGCAGCCAAGATTGGGGGGGGTCAGACACTGAAGCTTTCTTT.

This clonotype occurred a few times. V gene TRBV5-5 combines with J gene TRBJ1-5, with D uncertain. CDR1 SGHKS and CDR2 YYEKEE come from the germline V gene (reference sequence). The CDR3 has 15 amino acids. Trimming removed 0 bases at V and 2 bases at J, with 9 bases between. The CDR3 DNA sequence: TGTGCCAGCAGCTTGGGGTCCCAGGGCAATCAGCCCCAGCATTTT. Translated: CASSLGSQGNQPQHF.

The V call is TRBV6-6, the J call TRBJ1-1; D remains unclear. This CDR3 region has 13 residues. Deletions cut 10 bases from V and 1 base from J, with 13 bases between. CDR1 is MNHNY, CDR2 SVGAGI, per germline (reference sequence). CDR3 sequence reads: CATTWAENTEAFF. The DNA of the CDR3 is TGTGCCACAACCTGGGCCGAGAACACTGAAGCTTTCTTT.

A few counts support this clonotype. The CDR3 reads CASNGLAGVGGNEQYF. The CDR3 nucleotides are TGTGCCAGCAATGGACTAGCGGGAGTCGGGGGCAACGAGCAGTACTTC. This chain uses TRBV12-3 or TRBV12-4 with TRBJ2-7, with 13 bases lining up with TRBD2. The CDR3 sequence is 16 residues long. V shed 7 bases and J 5 bases; nucleotides not matched to a gene: 11.

Many counts were recorded for this clonotype. The CDR3 reads CATPNGSHRFNQPQHF. In DNA form, the CDR3 reads TGTGCCACCCCGAACGGGAGTCATCGATTCAATCAGCCCCAGCATTTT. The V and J genes are TRBV24-1 and TRBJ1-5; D call uncertain. Trimming cost V 9 bases and J 3 bases, with 20 bases left between them. The CDR3 loop spans 16 amino acids. In germline, CDR1 is KGHDR, CDR2 SFDVKD.

This clonotype was seen more than once but under ten times. This chain connects TRBV28 to TRBJ1-1; 7 bases map to TRBD1. Germline lookup yields CDR1 MDHEN and CDR2 SYDVKM. After removal of 7 bases from V and 2 bases from J, the junction contained 10 bases not matched to a gene. The CDR3 is made up of 15 amino acids. The CDR3 spells CASTPGDRANTEAFF. Here the CDR3 DNA reads TGTGCCAGCACTCCTGGAGACAGGGCAAACACTGAAGCTTTCTTT. Combining the CDR3 with reference TRBV28 and TRBJ1-1 gives the whole variable domain DVKVTQSSRYLVKRTGEKVFLECVQDMDHENMFWYRQDPGLGLRLIYFSYDVKMKEKGDIPEGYSVSREKKERFSLILESASTNQTSMYLCASTPGDRANTEAFFGQGTRLTVV.

The gene calls are TRBV19 and TRBJ1-1; 10 positions agree with TRBD1. CDR3 length equals 14 residues. The V segment lost 5 bases and the J segment 5 bases; nucleotides outside the gene matches: 5. Germline CDR1 and CDR2: LNHDA and SQIVND (reference sequence). The CDR3 DNA sequence: TGTGCCAGTAGTCCGACAGGGGGCCGGACTGAAGCTTTCTTT. Translated, it gives CASSPTGGRTEAFF.

Here the CDR3 reads CASSPQKGSQETQYF. CDR3 nucleotides: TGTGCCAGCTCACCACAAAAGGGATCCCAAGAGACCCAGTACTTC. The chain employs TRBV18 and TRBJ2-5; D is ambiguous. The germline gives CDR1 KGHSH, CDR2 LQKENI. V was pared by 1 base and J by 1 base, with 10 bases between. This CDR3 is built from 15 residues. Full variable domain (missing parts from reference TRBV18 and TRBJ2-5): NAGVMQNPRHLVRRRGQEARLRCSPMKGHSHVYWYRQLPEEGLKFMVYLQKENIIDESGMPKERFSAEFPKEGPSILRIQQVVRGDSAAYFCASSPQKGSQETQYFGPGTRLLVL.

This clonotype was counted a few times. V is TRBV7-9 and J is TRBJ2-7; 9 positions agree with TRBD1. Germline V lookup: CDR1 SEHNR, CDR2 FQNEAQ (reference sequence). There are 17 residues in the CDR3. V dropped 5 bases and J dropped 0; count of bases not matched to a gene: 11. DNA of the CDR3: TGTGCCAGCAGCCAACGGCTGACAGGGGGATCCTCCTACGAGCAGTACTTC. It yields the protein CASSQRLTGGSSYEQYF.

This clonotype was counted between two and nine times. The chain combines TRBV7-3 with TRBJ2-5, with D tentatively TRBD2 (5 bases). The CDR3 spans 15 residues. Between the trimmed V and J ends, which lost 4 bases and 5 bases, there was a span of 17 bases. Germline assignment: CDR1 SGHTA and CDR2 FQGTGA. The CDR3 spells CASSSSDGMVETQYF. CDR3 bases: TGTGCCAGCAGCTCCTCGGACGGGATGGTGGAGACCCAGTACTTC.

The CDR3 coding sequence is TGCAGTGCGAGTAAGGGAGGAAAGCACTACGAGCAGTACTTC. Translating it yields CSASKGGKHYEQYF. The V call is TRBV20-1, the J call TRBJ2-7; a possible D gene is TRBD2 (6 bases). The V gene's germline CDR1 is DFQATT and CDR2 SNEGSKA (reference sequence). The length of the CDR3 is 14 residues. Trimming stripped 6 bases from V and 3 bases from J, with 18 bases between.

In its sample, this clonotype was seen a few times. The chain combines TRBV20-1 with TRBJ2-1, with 13 bases aligning to TRBD2. The length of the CDR3 is 19 residues. Germline V gene data show CDR1 as DFQATT and CDR2 as SNEGSKA (reference sequence). V lost 3 bases and J lost 0; bases outside the gene matches: 11. The CDR3 region is CSASVGLAGDRGSYNEQFF. The DNA for the CDR3 is TGCAGTGCTAGTGTAGGACTAGCGGGAGACAGGGGCTCCTACAATGAGCAGTTCTTC.

This clonotype has only a few counts. The chain carries TRBV7-2 and TRBJ1-5, with D possibly matching TRBD1 (5 bases). Trimming stripped 5 bases from V and 0 bases from J, with 17 bases between. This CDR3 contains 17 residues. Germline CDR1 and CDR2: SGHTA and FQGNSA. The CDR3 DNA sequence: TGTGCCAGCAGCCCTCGGGGCGCAGACTATAGCAATCAGCCCCAGCATTTT. This codes for CASSPRGADYSNQPQHF.

The chain is built from TRBV20-1 and TRBJ2-1; no clear D gene. Trimming removed 1 base from V and 1 base from J, with 8 bases in between. Per germline, CDR1 DFQATT and CDR2 SNEGSKA (reference sequence). The CDR3 sequence is 14 residues long. The CDR3 nucleotides are TGCAGTGCTAGAGGACAATCTTCCTACAATGAGCAGTTCTTC. It translates to CSARGQSSYNEQFF.

This clonotype turned up a few times. This rearrangement joins TRBV4-3 to TRBJ1-1; weak D call: TRBD1 (6 bases). Trimming shortened V by 6 bases and J by 4 bases, and 12 bases separated the two germline ends. In germline, CDR1 is LGHNA, CDR2 YSLEER. The CDR3 sequence is 13 residues long. The CDR3 DNA is TGCGCCAGCAGGATACAGGGTCGCACTGAAGCTTTCTTT. Its translation: CASRIQGRTEAFF.

The chain employs TRBV25-1 and TRBJ2-7; TRBD2 aligns across 7 bases. CDR3 length equals 14 residues. V was pared by 7 bases and J by 6 bases, with 12 bases of the junction left unmatched. Per the germline V gene, CDR1 is MGHDK and CDR2 is SYGVNS. CDR3 region: CASKGAGELREQYF. The CDR3 DNA is TGTGCCAGCAAGGGTGCGGGAGAATTACGCGAGCAGTACTTC.

This clonotype was detected only a few times. The chain combines TRBV28 with TRBJ2-5, with 7 bases identical to TRBD2. J gave up 6 bases and V 4 bases, and 5 bases lay outside the gene matches. The CDR3 covers 13 residues. CDR1 and CDR2 (germline): MDHEN, SYDVKM. The CDR3, as DNA: TGTGCCAGCAGTTATGACGGGAGGAAGACCCAGTACTTC. It encodes CASSYDGRKTQYF.

The V call is TRBV9, the J call TRBJ2-3, with 7 bases identical to TRBD2. Germline V gene data show CDR1 as SGDLS and CDR2 as YYNGEE. The CDR3 is 14 amino acids. V lost 6 bases to trimming and J lost 3 bases; unmatched junction nucleotides: 7. CDR3 in DNA: TGTGCCAGCACGGCGGGAGTTGAAACAGATACGCAGTATTTT. This translates into CASTAGVETDTQYF.

This clonotype appeared a few times. The chain recombines TRBV20-1 with TRBJ2-3; no clear D gene. V dropped 0 bases and J dropped 4 bases, with 20 bases sitting between them. The CDR3 spans 17 residues. The germline CDR1 and CDR2 sequences are DFQATT and SNEGSKA (reference sequence). The CDR3 bases are TGCAGTGCTAGAGAAGGTGTTAGGACCCACCCCGCAGATACGCAGTATTTT. Amino acids: CSAREGVRTHPADTQYF.

This clonotype was recorded many times. V is TRBV20-1 and J is TRBJ2-2; 12 bases map to TRBD2. The CDR3 has 14 residues. The V gene end was trimmed by 3 bases and the J gene end by 4 bases; junction bases not matched to a gene: 0. From germline, CDR1 is DFQATT and CDR2 SNEGSKA (reference sequence). CDR3 sequence: CSARGLAGTGELFF. The DNA of the CDR3 is TGCAGTGCTAGGGGACTAGCGGGCACCGGGGAGCTGTTTTTT.